This record covers a single T cell receptor (beta chain). Its antigen is unidentified. Assay used: immunoSEQ multiplex PCR; TCRdb lists only in-frame clones, some missing. The table has 190,000 or so clones, approximately 82% seen once; the top ten hold over 10%. The record originates from a study of cytomegalovirus exposure and HLA in healthy donors. Study-level points and caveats: Associated with cytomegalovirus, according to the listing, were around 160 TCR beta chains.

The CDR3 has 16 amino acids. Germline CDR1 is SGDLS and CDR2 is YYNGEE. V gave up 2 bases and J gave up 5 bases; unmatched junction bases: 8. Material for sequencing was PBMCs. The chain is built from TRBV9 and TRBJ2-7; 12 positions agree with TRBD1. The TCR comes from a woman aged 30 to 39 in good health and CMV-seropositive. CDR3 DNA: TGTGCCAGCAGCGTGATCCCGGGACAGGGGGCCCACGAGCAGTACTTC. This gives the protein CASSVIPGQGAHEQYF. Filled out from reference TRBV9 and TRBJ2-7, the complete variable domain reads DSGVTQTPKHLITATGQRVTLRCSPRSGDLSVYWYQQSLDQGLQFLIQYYNGEERAKGNILERFSAQQFPDLHSELNLSSLELGDSALYFCASSVIPGQGAHEQYFGPGTRLTVT.